This T cell receptor beta chain is drawn from a study of cytomegalovirus exposure and HLA in healthy donors. For the study at large: The same platform was used for the 90 to 150 validation repertoires and the 650 to 800 first-cohort repertoires, a later analysis reported. Regarding the study as a whole: Many donors shared some public TCRs, even though most TCR sequences were rare.

The CDR3 runs to 18 residues. V lost 4 bases, J lost 4 bases, and 18 bases stayed unmatched. The germline V gene has CDR1 SGHDT and CDR2 YYEEEE. Concerning this clone: Its matching antigen is unknown.

Clones were sequenced by immunoSEQ multiplex PCR, and TCRdb holds only the in-frame ones, with some missing. The sample holds over 200,000 clones, nearly 90% seen once. The receptor was isolated from a woman between 18 and 29 years old in good health and CMV-seronegative. The chain combines TRBV5-6 with TRBJ1-2; 8 nucleotides line up with TRBD1. The sequenced sample consisted of PBMCs. CDR3 sequence (DNA): TGTGCCAGCAGCCGTCCCGGGACAGGATCCTTCCCCCCCTATGGCTACACCTTC. Residues: CASSRPGTGSFPPYGYTF.